These 17 T cell receptor beta chains originate from one sample sequenced in a study of blood T cells in healthy people across ages. Using a J-beta primer mix together with a sample-barcoded 5' primer, a second PCR was run for roughly 6 to 11 cycles. TCRdb processed the 5' RACE reads anew with MiXCR; each CDR3 protein has one entry. In the table there are 600,000 or so distinct CDR3 sequences, 21% of which are singletons. Sample: blood. The receptors were sampled from a man in his 70s in good health.

The chain combines TRBV5-1 with TRBJ1-4, with D possibly TRBD1 on 5 matching bases. This CDR3 has 18 amino acids. Germline lookup yields CDR1 SGHRS and CDR2 YFSETQ. Trimming pared 1 base from V and 4 bases from J, leaving 20 bases between. The CDR3 loop reads CASSLRQGLGPDNEKLFF. In DNA form, the CDR3 reads TGCGCCAGCAGCTTGCGGCAGGGCTTGGGACCAGATAATGAAAAACTGTTTTTT.

The chain couples TRBV12-3 or TRBV12-4 to TRBJ1-2, with unresolved D. The CDR3 runs 13 residues. The V end was cut by 5 bases, the J end by 7 bases, with 14 bases between. The CDR3 DNA is TGTGCCAGCAGTCTCCGGACGGAGGGTGGCTACACCTTC. Protein sequence: CASSLRTEGGYTF.

The chain is built from TRBV3-1 and TRBJ2-2; 8 bases align to TRBD2. The V segment lost 0 bases and the J segment 7 bases; nucleotides outside the gene matches: 7. Germline values: CDR1 LGHDT, CDR2 YNNKEL (reference sequence). CDR3 length equals 16 residues. The CDR3 protein is CASSQEAGVIGGELFF. Here the CDR3 DNA reads TGTGCCAGCAGCCAAGAAGCGGGAGTGATTGGCGGGGAGCTGTTTTTT.

The table lists this clonotype with many counts. The chain joins TRBV14 to TRBJ2-4; no firm D call. The CDR3 is 19 amino acids. Germline V gene sequence: CDR1 SGHDN, CDR2 FVKESK. Trimming took off 1 base at V and 0 bases at J, with 19 bases between the two ends. In DNA form, the CDR3 reads TGTGCCAGCAGCCAAGGACCAATAAACTCCAACGAAGCCAAAAACATTCAGTACTTC. Translated: CASSQGPINSNEAKNIQYF. Complete variable domain (other parts from reference TRBV14 and TRBJ2-4): EAGVTQFPSHSVIEKGQTVTLRCDPISGHDNLYWYRRVMGKEIKFLLHFVKESKQDESGMPNNRFLAERTGGTYSTLKVQPAELEDSGVYFCASSQGPINSNEAKNIQYFGAGTRLSVL.

The table lists this clonotype with a few counts. The rearrangement joins TRBV12-3 or TRBV12-4 to TRBJ2-7, with 7 bases fitting TRBD2. The CDR3 runs to 15 residues. The junction had 7 bases not matched to a gene; V was cut back by 3 bases and J by 2 bases. CDR3 loop: CASSLSSGSPYEQYF. CDR3 sequence (DNA): TGTGCCAGCAGTTTGAGTAGCGGGTCTCCCTACGAGCAGTACTTC.

This clonotype was found many times. An end of the junction differs from the germline gene, which may be a read error. The gene calls are TRBV4-1 and TRBJ1-1; D perhaps matches TRBD1 (6 bases). Germline V gene data show CDR1 as MGHRA and CDR2 as YSYEKL. The CDR3 length is 13 residues. The CDR3 here is CASSQGPNTEAFF. In DNA, the CDR3 is TGTGCCAGCAGCCAGGGGCCGAACACTGAAGCTTTCTTT.

V and J are TRBV20-1 and TRBJ2-5, with no clear D. The CDR3 is made up of 13 amino acids. V was trimmed by 5 bases and J by 7 bases, leaving 17 bases between them. Germline V CDR1 and CDR2: DFQATT, SNEGSKA (reference sequence). The CDR3 DNA follows: TGCAGTGCTGGACCCTTGCTGGGGTGGACCCAGTACTTC. Encoded protein: CSAGPLLGWTQYF.

CDR3 sequence (DNA): TGCGCCAGCAGCCAAGTTGGGGGGAATAGGGAAAAACTGTTTTTT. The encoded protein is CASSQVGGNREKLFF. This rearrangement joins TRBV4-1 to TRBJ1-4; D possibly corresponds to TRBD1 (5 bases). The V end was cut by 1 base, the J end by 8 bases, with 14 bases between. Germline V gene data show CDR1 as MGHRA and CDR2 as YSYEKL. The CDR3 sequence is 15 residues long.

This clonotype was seen ten or more times. The chain carries TRBV12-3 or TRBV12-4 and TRBJ2-2; unclear D gene. With 4 bases removed from V and 7 bases from J, the gap between germline ends came to 10 bases. This CDR3 region has 13 residues. CDR3 protein: CASSSPGHGELFF. The CDR3 DNA sequence: TGTGCCAGCAGTTCTCCGGGTCACGGGGAGCTGTTTTTT.

The chain combines TRBV14 with TRBJ2-5, with D unresolved. Near its end, the DNA agrees better with TRBJ2-1, so the J call may be wrong. The CDR3 is 14 residues long. CDR1 is SGHDN and CDR2 is FVKESK in the germline V gene. CDR3 protein: CASSSIPLVNEQFF. The CDR3 bases are TGTGCCAGCAGCTCCATCCCGTTAGTAAATGAGCAGTTCTTC.

This clonotype was detected only a few times. This chain links TRBV10-3 with TRBJ2-7, with 9 bases lining up with TRBD1. Germline V CDR1 and CDR2: ENHRY, SYGVKD. CDR3 size: 12 residues. With V trimmed by 8 bases and J by 7 bases, 6 bases remained unmatched. The CDR3 nucleotides read TGTGCCATCCGGGACAGGGCCCCTGAGCAGTACTTC. Translation gives CAIRDRAPEQYF.

This clonotype was seen ten or more times. V and J are TRBV6-6 and TRBJ2-2; D unresolved. Trimming pared 6 bases from V and 5 bases from J, leaving 7 bases between. Looked up from germline, CDR1 is MNHNY and CDR2 is SVGAGI (reference sequence). The CDR3 contains 12 residues. The CDR3 sequence is CASRPWTGELFF. The CDR3 DNA reads TGTGCCAGCAGACCGTGGACCGGGGAGCTGTTTTTT.

The chain links TRBV28 to TRBJ2-7, with D unresolved. Germline V gene lookup returns CDR1 MDHEN and CDR2 SYDVKM. Trimming cost V 1 base and J 2 bases, with 3 bases left between them. This CDR3 has 12 residues. The CDR3 DNA reads as TGTGCCAGCAGTTTATATCCCTACGAGCAGTACTTC. Its translation is CASSLYPYEQYF.

The rearrangement uses TRBV20-1 and TRBJ2-5; 11 bases align to TRBD1. The end of the DNA is better explained by TRBJ2-7, so the J call may be wrong. CDR1 and CDR2 from the germline V gene are DFQATT and SNEGSKA (reference sequence). This CDR3 region has 13 residues. CDR3 loop: CSARGTGGYEQYF. CDR3 nucleotides: TGCAGTGCTAGGGGGACAGGGGGCTACGAGCAGTACTTC.

The chain combines TRBV9 with TRBJ2-2; D remains unclear. Looked up from germline, CDR1 is SGDLS and CDR2 is YYNGEE. The CDR3 is made up of 14 amino acids. Between the trimmed V and J ends, which lost 7 bases and 1 base, there was a span of 11 bases. The CDR3 nucleotides read TGTGCCAGCGGCGAGGTAGTGAACACCGGGGAGCTGTTTTTT. It specifies CASGEVVNTGELFF.

V is TRBV3-1 and J is TRBJ1-4; possible D gene TRBD1, 6 bases. Trimming took off 7 bases at V and 5 bases at J, with 11 bases between the two ends. CDR1 LGHDT and CDR2 YNNKEL come from the germline V gene (reference sequence). The CDR3 spans 13 residues. The CDR3 here is CASKQGMNEKLFF. The CDR3 coding sequence is TGTGCCAGCAAGCAGGGGATGAATGAAAAACTGTTTTTT.

This clonotype appeared a few times. The CDR3: CATSLGRGTGLLDEQFF. The CDR3 coding sequence is TGTGCCACCAGTCTAGGCCGTGGGACAGGGTTGTTGGATGAGCAGTTCTTC. The V call is TRBV24-1, the J call TRBJ2-5; 9 nucleotides match TRBD1. The assigned J gene may be wrong: the sequence end matches TRBJ2-1 better. The V gene's germline CDR1 is KGHDR and CDR2 SFDVKD. The CDR3 spans 17 residues.